A selection of T cell receptor beta chains follows, all from one sample in a study of blood T cell repertoires in COVID-19. Using immunoSEQ multiplex PCR, the repertoire was profiled, and TCRdb retains in-frame clones only, with some absent. Seen here are under 200,000 clones, about 82% observed once, and the top ten hold 0.95%. What was sequenced was peripheral blood. The receptors come from a man aged 55-75 years with COVID-19, enrolled during active disease. Both conserved end residues are trimmed from each CDR3.

j_gene: TRBJ1-1; v_gene: TRBV18; CDR3aa: ASSPRAGTPEAF
j_gene: TRBJ1-1; v_gene: TRBV3-1/TRBV3-2; CDR3aa: ASSQGKGAVEAF
j_gene: TRBJ1-6; v_gene: TRBV3-1/TRBV3-2; CDR3aa: ASSQDGGYNSPLH
j_gene: TRBJ2-1; v_gene: TRBV24-1; CDR3aa: ATSDPMYTSGIVNEQF
j_gene: TRBJ1-1; v_gene: TRBV12-3/TRBV12-4; CDR3aa: ASSRVGEAF
j_gene: TRBJ1-1; v_gene: TRBV14; CDR3aa: ASSQWTGSNTEAF
j_gene: TRBJ1-4; v_gene: TRBV5-1; CDR3aa: ASSPAEGTTNEKLF
j_gene: TRBJ1-4; v_gene: TRBV9; CDR3aa: ASSASGSPDEKLF
j_gene: TRBJ2-5; v_gene: TRBV18; CDR3aa: ASSPPLFEETQY
j_gene: TRBJ1-5; v_gene: TRBV11-2; CDR3aa: ASSLDLRQPQH
j_gene: TRBJ1-2; v_gene: TRBV7-2; CDR3aa: ASSLEYAEVRGYT
j_gene: TRBJ1-3; v_gene: TRBV19; CDR3aa: ASSLGRVYAGNTIY
j_gene: TRBJ2-5; v_gene: TRBV7-2; CDR3aa: ASSLAQGKETQY
j_gene: TRBJ1-2; v_gene: TRBV19; CDR3aa: ASSPPGKGEDGYT
j_gene: TRBJ1-1; v_gene: TRBV28; CDR3aa: ASSPSSSQTEAF
j_gene: TRBJ1-2; v_gene: TRBV7-8; CDR3aa: ASSLATGINYGYT
j_gene: TRBJ2-3; v_gene: TRBV5-1; CDR3aa: ASSGIARLDTQY
j_gene: TRBJ2-1; v_gene: TRBV7-9; CDR3aa: ASSLKGGTIYNEQF
j_gene: TRBJ2-7; v_gene: TRBV18; CDR3aa: ASTMGQGYEQY
j_gene: TRBJ1-5; v_gene: TRBV6-6; CDR3aa: ASSPGGAQH
j_gene: TRBJ1-1; v_gene: TRBV12-3/TRBV12-4; CDR3aa: ASSASGGTEAF
j_gene: TRBJ1-5; v_gene: TRBV20-1; CDR3aa: SARGTGGLRVDQPQH
j_gene: TRBJ2-1; v_gene: TRBV6-5; CDR3aa: ASSYGLGQF
j_gene: TRBJ1-4; v_gene: TRBV6-2/TRBV6-3; CDR3aa: ASSQIGRSNEKLF
j_gene: TRBJ1-5; v_gene: TRBV19; CDR3aa: ASSRGTAPFNQPQH
j_gene: TRBJ1-3; v_gene: TRBV3-1/TRBV3-2; CDR3aa: ASRPDGSSGNTIY
j_gene: TRBJ2-1; v_gene: TRBV15; CDR3aa: ATSRALGQGDNEQF
j_gene: TRBJ1-3; v_gene: TRBV28; CDR3aa: ASRTSSSGNTIY
j_gene: TRBJ2-5; v_gene: TRBV19; CDR3aa: ASSIIGGQETQY
j_gene: TRBJ2-7; v_gene: TRBV5-6; CDR3aa: ASSSGTTEREQY
j_gene: TRBJ1-5; v_gene: TRBV28; CDR3aa: ASRVSDSTSNQPQH
j_gene: TRBJ2-7; v_gene: TRBV6-6; CDR3aa: ASSRSSGRDEQY
j_gene: TRBJ1-5; v_gene: TRBV7-2; CDR3aa: ASSLGPSGGVNQPQH
j_gene: TRBJ1-4; v_gene: TRBV27; CDR3aa: ASSLGGRNEKLF
j_gene: TRBJ2-3; v_gene: TRBV18; CDR3aa: ASSPQKGLSTDTQY
j_gene: TRBJ2-5; v_gene: TRBV24-1; CDR3aa: ATSDLQGAGETQY
j_gene: TRBJ1-6; v_gene: TRBV3-1/TRBV3-2; CDR3aa: ASSFPDSPLH
j_gene: TRBJ1-5; v_gene: TRBV7-8; CDR3aa: ASSLLETGNQPQH
j_gene: TRBJ1-2; v_gene: TRBV19; CDR3aa: ASSGPGQGNPIYGYT
j_gene: TRBJ2-7; v_gene: TRBV28; CDR3aa: AAGQSYEQY
j_gene: TRBJ1-3; v_gene: TRBV18; CDR3aa: ASSPLRPDRGSGNTIY
j_gene: TRBJ2-1; v_gene: TRBV5-6; CDR3aa: ASSLRGLADNEQF
j_gene: TRBJ1-1; v_gene: TRBV30; CDR3aa: AWRRGPANTEAF
j_gene: TRBJ1-4; v_gene: TRBV7-6; CDR3aa: ASPGDRASTNEKLF
j_gene: TRBJ2-1; v_gene: TRBV18; CDR3aa: ASSPRTSGSSYNEQF
j_gene: TRBJ1-4; v_gene: TRBV28; CDR3aa: ASTVGGGWEKLF
j_gene: TRBJ1-4; v_gene: TRBV18; CDR3aa: ASSPPRGSYEKLF
j_gene: TRBJ2-1; v_gene: TRBV5-1; CDR3aa: ASSQLTSGSYNEQF
j_gene: TRBJ2-7; v_gene: TRBV28; CDR3aa: ASSFPRLADYEQY
j_gene: TRBJ2-3; v_gene: TRBV5-1; CDR3aa: ASSFSGAVTDTQY
j_gene: TRBJ1-6; v_gene: TRBV3-1/TRBV3-2; CDR3aa: ASSQTGESPLH
j_gene: TRBJ1-2; v_gene: TRBV27; CDR3aa: ASRNRASYGYT
j_gene: TRBJ1-2; v_gene: TRBV5-1; CDR3aa: ASNLGENYGYT
j_gene: TRBJ2-1; v_gene: TRBV7-3; CDR3aa: ASSFRQNNEQF